The 27 T cell receptor beta chains below were found in one sample sequenced in a study of T-cell memory formation after mild COVID-19. A single record per CDR3 protein comes from TCRdb applying MiXCR to the 5' RACE reads. The table includes about 150,000 distinct CDR3 sequences, 5.5% to 7% detected once. What was sequenced was PBMCs or a T cell subset sorted from them (not recorded which). The receptors were sampled from an adult woman who had mild COVID-19 (a few samples of this study predate the infection). Cell type and time point are not known.

This clonotype showed up many times. The chain carries TRBV5-1 and TRBJ2-7; D uncertain. There are 13 residues in the CDR3. The germline CDR1 and CDR2 sequences are SGHRS and YFSETQ. V was shortened by 2 bases and J by 3 bases, with 9 bases between the two germline ends. The CDR3 sequence: CASSFLIDYEQYF. CDR3 sequence (DNA): TGCGCCAGCAGCTTTCTAATAGACTACGAGCAGTACTTC.

There are many counts of this clonotype. The chain carries TRBV7-2 and TRBJ2-7; D is perhaps TRBD1 (6 bases). The V gene's germline CDR1 is SGHTA and CDR2 FQGNSA. CDR3 length equals 15 residues. V shed 1 base and J shed 0 bases, with 10 bases lying between them. The CDR3 DNA reads as TGTGCCAGCAGCTTAGACAGGGTTACCTCCTACGAGCAGTACTTC. Translated: CASSLDRVTSYEQYF.

This clonotype came up many times. The chain is built from TRBV27 and TRBJ2-6; D is undetermined. Trimming cost V 3 bases and J 2 bases, with 8 bases left between them. This CDR3 is built from 15 residues. The germline CDR1 and CDR2 sequences are MNHEY and SMNVEV (reference sequence). The CDR3 loop reads CASSFQTTGANVLTF. The CDR3 coding sequence is TGTGCCAGCAGTTTCCAGACGACTGGGGCCAACGTCCTGACTTTC.

This clonotype was seen a few times. The chain uses TRBV20-1 and TRBJ1-5, with D tentatively TRBD1 (5 bases). CDR1 and CDR2 (germline): DFQATT, SNEGSKA (reference sequence). V was trimmed by 1 base and J by 5 bases, leaving 6 bases between them. The CDR3 consists of 12 residues. Written as DNA, the CDR3 is TGCAGTGCTAGAGGAGGGGATCAGCCCCAGCATTTT. It yields the protein CSARGGDQPQHF.

This clonotype was seen only a few times. CDR3 protein: CASGLAGTDTQYF. DNA of the CDR3: TGTGCCAGCGGACTAGCGGGCACAGATACGCAGTATTTT. The V and J genes are TRBV19 and TRBJ2-3; 10 positions match TRBD2. This CDR3 comprises 13 residues. After removal of 9 bases from V and 1 base from J, the junction contained 1 base not matched to a gene. CDR1 is LNHDA, CDR2 SQIVND, per germline (reference sequence).

This clonotype was seen at least ten times. The chain recombines TRBV20-1 with TRBJ2-7; D possibly uses TRBD1 or TRBD2 (5 bases each). The CDR3 is 15 residues long. Germline V CDR1 and CDR2: DFQATT, SNEGSKA (reference sequence). The V gene lost 0 bases and the J gene lost 2 bases, with 14 bases spanning the gap. The CDR3 DNA is TGCAGTGCTAGAGATCCGAAGGGACCGGCCTACGAGCAGTACTTC. Translation: CSARDPKGPAYEQYF.

The chain has TRBV7-9 and TRBJ1-1, with TRBD1 identical over 10 bases. CDR1 SEHNR and CDR2 FQNEAQ come from the germline V gene (reference sequence). There are 16 residues in the CDR3. After removal of 5 bases from V and 4 bases from J, the junction contained 10 bases not matched to a gene. The CDR3 DNA sequence: TGTGCCAGCAGCCCAGTCCCGGGACAGGGGACCACTGAAGCTTTCTTT. It is translated as CASSPVPGQGTTEAFF. Drawing the rest from reference TRBV7-9 and TRBJ1-1, the complete variable domain is DTGVSQNPRHKITKRGQNVTFRCDPISEHNRLYWYRQTLGQGPEFLTYFQNEAQLEKSRLLSDRFSAERPKGSFSTLEIQRTEQGDSAMYLCASSPVPGQGTTEAFFGQGTRLTVV.

This clonotype has just a few counts. CDR3 loop: CATSDSTGPSAQHF. The CDR3, as DNA: TGTGCCACCAGTGACTCGACAGGGCCGTCTGCCCAGCATTTT. J is TRBJ1-5 and V is TRBV24-1, with TRBD1 identical over 7 bases. The CDR3 totals 14 residues. CDR1 KGHDR and CDR2 SFDVKD come from the germline V gene. V shed 4 bases and J 11 bases; nucleotides not matched to a gene: 10.

J is TRBJ1-1 and V is TRBV3-1, with D unclear. From germline, CDR1 is LGHDT and CDR2 YNNKEL (reference sequence). The V and J ends lost 7 bases and 1 base respectively, with 10 bases between them. The CDR3 runs 13 residues. The CDR3 DNA sequence: TGTGCCAGCATTAGTCCCTGGAACACTGAAGCTTTCTTT. It encodes CASISPWNTEAFF. Complete variable domain (other parts from reference TRBV3-1 and TRBJ1-1): DTAVSQTPKYLVTQMGNDKSIKCEQNLGHDTMYWYKQDSKKFLKIMFSYNNKELIINETVPNRFSPKSPDKAHLNLHINSLELGDSAVYFCASISPWNTEAFFGQGTRLTVV.

This clonotype came up many times. The V and J genes are TRBV29-1 and TRBJ2-1, with D unresolved. There are 12 residues in the CDR3. The V end was cut by 7 bases, the J end by 7 bases, with 14 bases between. Germline V gives CDR1 SQVTM, CDR2 ANQGSEA. CDR3 sequence reads: CSASLLVNEQFF. The CDR3 DNA reads as TGCAGCGCCAGCCTTCTAGTGAATGAGCAGTTCTTC.

In this sample, this clonotype turned up many times. This sequence joins TRBV9 and TRBJ1-1; D not resolved. The CDR3 has 16 residues. V lost 3 bases and J 3 bases, leaving 18 bases between the germline ends. Germline lookup yields CDR1 SGDLS and CDR2 YYNGEE. The CDR3 DNA follows: TGTGCCAGCAGCGCGGGCTCGTTAGGCGAGGACACTGAAGCTTTCTTT. As protein: CASSAGSLGEDTEAFF.

This clonotype was detected many times. The V and J genes are TRBV20-1 and TRBJ2-3; no clear D gene. CDR1 and CDR2 from the germline V gene are DFQATT and SNEGSKA (reference sequence). The CDR3 sequence is 10 residues long. Trimming shortened V by 6 bases and J by 2 bases, and 3 bases separated the two germline ends. The CDR3 loop reads CSALTDTQYF. Here the CDR3 DNA reads TGCAGTGCCCTCACAGATACGCAGTATTTT.

This clonotype was recorded many times. This chain joins TRBV7-9 and TRBJ1-4, with D uncertain. Germline lookup yields CDR1 SEHNR and CDR2 FQNEAQ (reference sequence). The CDR3 loop spans 15 amino acids. The germline V and J ends were trimmed by 1 base and 3 bases, with 9 bases remaining between them. CDR3 region: CASSLERTPNEKLFF. The DNA of the CDR3 is TGTGCCAGCAGCTTAGAGAGGACCCCTAATGAAAAACTGTTTTTT.

This clonotype appeared a few times. This chain connects TRBV12-3 or TRBV12-4 to TRBJ2-5; TRBD1 matches at 7 bases. The V and J ends lost 6 bases and 5 bases, in that order; junction bases with no gene match: 6. The CDR3 spans 13 residues. The CDR3 nucleotides read TGTGCCAGCAGAAGAACAGGGGTGGAGACCCAGTACTTC. It is translated as CASRRTGVETQYF.

Many counts were recorded for this clonotype. J is TRBJ2-5 and V is TRBV5-1; 7 positions agree with TRBD2. Germline CDR1 reads SGHRS; CDR2 reads YFSETQ. V gave up 4 bases and J gave up 5 bases; unmatched junction bases: 8. The CDR3 is 14 amino acids. CDR3 sequence (DNA): TGCGCCAGCAGCCCCCGGACTAGGGAGGAGACCCAGTACTTC. Its translation: CASSPRTREETQYF.

The genes are TRBV18 and TRBJ2-2; D may be TRBD2 (6 bases). Germline CDR1 is KGHSH and CDR2 is LQKENI. The CDR3 contains 15 residues. The germline V and J ends were trimmed by 3 bases and 1 base, with 9 bases remaining between them. The DNA for the CDR3 is TGTGCCAGCTCACCTGCGGGACTGAACACCGGGGAGCTGTTTTTT. It yields the protein CASSPAGLNTGELFF.

This clonotype was picked up a small number of times. The chain employs TRBV11-2 and TRBJ2-2; 7 bases fit TRBD2. This CDR3 contains 15 residues. V shed 6 bases, J shed 0 bases, and the junction held 4 bases outside the gene matches. The germline gives CDR1 SGHAT, CDR2 FQNNGV. The CDR3 is CASRLAAPNTGELFF. For the CDR3, the DNA is TGTGCCAGCAGGCTAGCGGCCCCGAACACCGGGGAGCTGTTTTTT. The whole variable domain, filled in from reference TRBV11-2 and TRBJ2-2, reads EAGVAQSPRYKIIEKRQSVAFWCNPISGHATLYWYQQILGQGPKLLIQFQNNGVVDDSQLPKDRFSAERLKGVDSTLKIQPAKLEDSAVYLCASRLAAPNTGELFFGEGSRLTVL.

The table lists this clonotype with a few counts. This chain connects TRBV29-1 to TRBJ2-3; 8 bases are a match to TRBD1. Germline V lookup: CDR1 SQVTM, CDR2 ANQGSEA. Trimming at V came to 6 bases and at J to 8 bases, leaving 7 bases not matched to a gene. The CDR3 sequence is 12 residues long. CDR3 sequence (DNA): TGCAGCGTAGCCGGGACAGGTGGTACGCAGTATTTT. Translation gives CSVAGTGGTQYF.

This chain links TRBV5-1 with TRBJ2-7; 8 positions match TRBD1. Germline lookup yields CDR1 SGHRS and CDR2 YFSETQ. The CDR3 loop spans 13 amino acids. J was trimmed by 3 bases and V by 4 bases; bases with no gene match: 3. CDR3 bases: TGCGCCAGCAGCGCCGGACAGGGCTACGAGCAGTACTTC. Translation: CASSAGQGYEQYF.

This chain joins TRBV18 and TRBJ1-2; no clear D gene. The germline V gene has CDR1 KGHSH and CDR2 LQKENI. There are 13 residues in the CDR3. Between the trimmed V and J ends, which lost 2 bases and 3 bases, there was a span of 7 bases. This CDR3 reads CASSPGLDYGYTF. As DNA, the CDR3 is TGTGCCAGCTCACCAGGGTTGGACTATGGCTACACCTTC.

In its sample, this clonotype was seen many times. The chain's CDR3 is CASSRGGGTSYEQYF. CDR3 sequence (DNA): TGTGCCAGCAGCCGGGGCGGGGGCACCTCCTACGAGCAGTACTTC. The V gene is TRBV5-6, the J gene TRBJ2-7, with D possibly TRBD2 on 7 matching bases. The CDR3 has 15 residues. With 4 bases removed from V and 0 bases from J, the gap between germline ends came to 14 bases. The germline gives CDR1 SGHDT, CDR2 YYEEEE.

This clonotype appeared many times. This sequence joins TRBV20-1 and TRBJ1-2; no reliable D call. Between the trimmed V and J ends, which lost 6 bases and 4 bases, there was a span of 21 bases. Germline-derived CDR1 and CDR2 are DFQATT and SNEGSKA (reference sequence). The CDR3 runs 15 residues. The CDR3 protein is CSAGGWSPKSYGYTF. DNA of the CDR3: TGCAGTGCGGGCGGGTGGAGCCCTAAGAGCTATGGCTACACCTTC.

The V and J genes are TRBV6-5 and TRBJ2-1; D perhaps matches TRBD2 (5 bases). This CDR3 is 17 amino acids long. Germline CDR1 is MNHEY and CDR2 is SVGAGI. Trimming pared 5 bases from V and 5 bases from J, leaving 22 bases between. CDR3 coding DNA: TGTGCCAGCAGTCAGAGGGCTCTTTCGGTGGGAGACAATGAGCAGTTCTTC. Amino acid sequence: CASSQRALSVGDNEQFF.

This clonotype was observed a handful of times. This chain uses TRBV6-2 or TRBV6-3 with TRBJ2-7; a possible D gene is TRBD1 (5 bases). V gave up 8 bases and J gave up 3 bases, with 14 bases separating them. This CDR3 contains 13 residues. The germline V gene encodes CDR1 MNHEY and CDR2 SVGEGT. Here the CDR3 reads CASSWTSIYEQYF. The DNA of the CDR3 is TGTGCCAGCTCCTGGACAAGCATCTACGAGCAGTACTTC.

This clonotype was found a few times. This chain links TRBV24-1 with TRBJ2-3; D possibly corresponds to TRBD1 (7 bases). Trimming shortened V by 2 bases and J by 3 bases, and 14 bases separated the two germline ends. The CDR3 is 16 residues long. Germline values: CDR1 KGHDR, CDR2 SFDVKD. Written as DNA, the CDR3 is TGTGCCACCAGTGATTCTCCCAGGGGGGTTACAGATACGCAGTATTTT. Translating it yields CATSDSPRGVTDTQYF.

Here the CDR3 reads CASSDRGGNTIYF. In DNA form, the CDR3 reads TGTGCCAGCAGCGACAGGGGAGGAAACACCATATATTTT. The chain carries TRBV7-2 and TRBJ1-3; 8 bases map to TRBD1. Germline V gives CDR1 SGHTA, CDR2 FQGNSA. The CDR3 has 13 amino acids. The V and J ends lost 5 bases and 4 bases, in that order; junction bases with no gene match: 1.

The chain is built from TRBV6-5 and TRBJ1-1; D perhaps matches TRBD1 (5 bases). Germline V gene data show CDR1 as MNHEY and CDR2 as SVGAGI. This CDR3 comprises 15 residues. Trimming removed 2 bases from V and 1 base from J, with 11 bases in between. This CDR3 is CASSYESGGNTEAFF. CDR3 coding DNA: TGTGCCAGCAGTTACGAATCTGGGGGGAACACTGAAGCTTTCTTT.